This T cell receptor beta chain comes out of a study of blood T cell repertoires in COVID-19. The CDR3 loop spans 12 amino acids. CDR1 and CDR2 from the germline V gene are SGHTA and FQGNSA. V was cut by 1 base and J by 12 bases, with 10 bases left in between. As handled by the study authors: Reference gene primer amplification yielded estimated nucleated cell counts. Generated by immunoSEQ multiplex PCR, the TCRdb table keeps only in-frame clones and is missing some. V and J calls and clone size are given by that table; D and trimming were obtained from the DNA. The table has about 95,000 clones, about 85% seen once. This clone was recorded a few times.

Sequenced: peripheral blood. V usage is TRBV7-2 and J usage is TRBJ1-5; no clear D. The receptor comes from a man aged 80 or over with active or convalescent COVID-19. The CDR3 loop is CASSLGEGSQHF. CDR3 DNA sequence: TGTGCCAGCAGCTTAGGGGAGGGTAGCCAGCATTTT.